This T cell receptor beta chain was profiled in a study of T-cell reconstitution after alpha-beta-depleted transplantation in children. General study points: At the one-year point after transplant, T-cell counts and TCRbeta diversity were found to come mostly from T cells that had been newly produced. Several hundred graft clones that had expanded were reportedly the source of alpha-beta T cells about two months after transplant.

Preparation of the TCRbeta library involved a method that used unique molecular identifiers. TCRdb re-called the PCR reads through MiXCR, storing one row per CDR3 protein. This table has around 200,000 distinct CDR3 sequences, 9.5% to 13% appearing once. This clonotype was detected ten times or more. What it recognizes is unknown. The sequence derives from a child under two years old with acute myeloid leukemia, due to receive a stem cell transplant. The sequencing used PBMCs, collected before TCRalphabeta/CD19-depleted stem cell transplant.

The CDR3 sequence is CASSQDLGQSPYEQYF. The CDR3 DNA is TGTGCCAGCAGCCAAGATCTAGGACAGTCCCCCTACGAGCAGTACTTC. This chain connects TRBV4-2 to TRBJ2-7; D might be TRBD1 (6 bases). V dropped 0 bases and J dropped 2 bases, with 14 bases sitting between them. The CDR3 is 16 amino acids. CDR1 and CDR2 (germline): LGHNA, YNFKEQ.